This TCR beta chain was identified during a study of blood T cell repertoires in COVID-19 (dated by TCRdb to 2018 to 2020). About the full investigation: The collaborator samples originated in the United States, Italy and Spain and spanned the acute and convalescent phases of COVID-19. The dataset comprised deeply sampled blood TCRbeta repertoires from subjects exposed to, actively infected with, or recovered from COVID-19. Samples were obtained from the ongoing ImmuneRACE study (first 160 participants) and from some 1,200 subjects provided by 6 global collaborators. The prospective study material was composed of cDNA or gDNA derived from T cells, B-cell-depleted T cells, or PBMCs. A de-identified subject ID, COVID-19 status, age in years and sex were almost always included in the sample metadata. The repertoires were released in a freely available public database intended as a resource for research on the immune response to SARS-CoV-2. HLA class I and class II types, where available, came from metadata supplied by the sample provider rather than from assay-based typing. The investigation overall reported the following: Clinical and demographic metadata were provided uncurated, with the amount varying by source and participant.

To note about this clone: Its antigen has not been determined. No qualities accompany the bases; no much larger clone lies one base away.

The collaborating institutions used their own protocols to collect whole blood in K2EDTA tubes. Collaborator samples were shipped for TCRbeta analysis as frozen whole blood, isolated PBMCs, or DNA extracted from either sample type. TCRbeta CDR3 regions were amplified from genomic DNA using the immunoSEQ Assay, a bias-controlled multiplex PCR. In the authors' own workflow: Within the assay, amplification of reference gene primers was used to estimate how many nucleated cells each sample contained. To quantify the absolute abundance of each unique TCRbeta CDR3 rearrangement, sequence reads were collapsed and filtered. Productive Simpson clonality was computed per sample as the square root of Simpson's diversity index over productive rearrangements. TCRdb stores this immuneACCESS table with in-frame sequences only. Part of the clones is absent; in the studies checked, under half of the shortfall reflects unresolved V genes, and no reason is known for the rest. V, J and clone size are taken as reported in that table, and D and trimming were inferred from the DNA itself. Within this sample are 470,000 or so clones, with more than 85% of them counted one time only. The ten largest make up 4.3% of the sample.

Germline trimming amounts to 5 bases on V and 7 bases on J, with 10 as the count of junction bases outside the gene matches. The CDR3 goes from the cysteine to the phenylalanine over 16 residues. The entry retains the CDR3 DNA only, 48 bases that are in frame from base 1. Reading the germline V gene gives CDR1 SGHVS and CDR2 FNYEAQ. The source of this sequence is a woman aged 25 to 39 with acute or convalescent COVID-19. Sequenced input: peripheral blood. The V and J genes are TRBV7-6 and TRBJ2-2; TRBD2 agrees with 10 junctional bases. CDR3 region: CASSLLSGGAVGELFF. The DNA sequence is TGTGCCAGCAGCCTACTGAGCGGGGGGGCGGTCGGGGAGCTGTTTTTT.